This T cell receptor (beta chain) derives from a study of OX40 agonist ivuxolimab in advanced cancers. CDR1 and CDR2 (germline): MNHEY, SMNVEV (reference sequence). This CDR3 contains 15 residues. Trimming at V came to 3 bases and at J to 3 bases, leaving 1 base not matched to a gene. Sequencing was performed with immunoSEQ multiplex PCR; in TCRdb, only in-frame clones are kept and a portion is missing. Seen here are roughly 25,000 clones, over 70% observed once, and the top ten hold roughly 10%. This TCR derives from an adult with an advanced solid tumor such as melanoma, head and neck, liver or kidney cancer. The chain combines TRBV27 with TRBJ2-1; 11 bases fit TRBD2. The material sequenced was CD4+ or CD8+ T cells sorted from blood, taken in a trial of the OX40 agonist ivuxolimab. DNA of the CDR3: TGTGCCAGCAGTTTGGGACTAGCGGACTACAATGAGCAGTTCTTC. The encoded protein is CASSLGLADYNEQFF.